The T cell receptor beta chain under discussion was sequenced for a study of T cells after yellow fever vaccination. Whole-study results and caveats: Although the secondary response was weaker, it peaked faster, at day 5 versus 15. Highly abundant clonotypes carried over from the bulk population could end up in FACS-sorted repertoires as contaminants.

Template-switching 5'RACE yielded the TCR cDNA; a universal primer site and UMIs were added in the process. TCRdb reprocessed the 5' RACE reads with MiXCR, giving one entry per CDR3 protein. The sample lists 120,000 to 150,000 distinct CDR3 sequences, about 8% occurring once. This clonotype came up many times. What it recognizes is unknown. V lost 8 bases, J lost 5 bases, and 12 bases lay in between. Germline V gene data show CDR1 as MDHEN and CDR2 as SYDVKM. This CDR3 region has 12 residues. This sequence joins TRBV28 and TRBJ2-5, with a tentative D call TRBD1 (6 bases). This TCR was sampled from a man aged 25 to 40 who received the YFV17D yellow fever vaccine. The sample here was CD4+ T cells sorted from PBMCs, taken 5 days after the yellow fever booster vaccination. The CDR3 DNA reads TGTGCCAGCTTAGGGGGAGCGGAGACCCAGTACTTC. The encoded protein is CASLGGAETQYF.